This TCR beta chain comes out of a study of monozygotic twins with inflammatory bowel disease. The germline CDR1 and CDR2 sequences are MNHNS and SASEGT. This CDR3 is built from 13 residues. The UMIs carried a 6-nucleotide sample barcode, and they were added by template switching. TCRdb reanalyzed the 5' RACE reads, giving one entry per CDR3 protein sequence and no DNA. The sample table sets out tens of thousands of distinct CDR3 sequences. The TCR was taken from a human donor with ulcerative colitis or Crohn's disease, or a healthy co-twin of an affected twin (not recorded which). The chain carries TRBV6-1 and TRBJ1-1. The specimen was blood. The CDR3 spells CASSRRMNTEAFF.